This TCR beta chain emerged from a study of T-cell memory formation after mild COVID-19. Study summary: TCR clusters were largely donor specific.

Study results and caveats: Among clones contracting day 15 to 85, CD4/CD8 was balanced, whereas later expanders leaned CD4+.

In TCRdb, the 5' RACE reads were re-called with MiXCR into one record per CDR3 protein. The sample has nearly 250,000 distinct CDR3 sequences; 15% are singletons. This clonotype was counted between two and nine times. As yet, its antigen is unknown. The receptor was derived from an adult woman who had mild COVID-19 (a few samples of this study predate the infection). Cell type and time point are not known. Material for sequencing was PBMCs or a T cell subset sorted from them (not recorded which).

The CDR3 nucleotides read TGTGCCAGCAGTCGCAAGGGACAGAACACTGAAGCTTTCTTT. Its protein product is CASSRKGQNTEAFF. This sequence joins TRBV7-3 and TRBJ1-1; D possibly corresponds to TRBD1 (6 bases). Trimming shortened V by 6 bases and J by 1 base, and 12 bases separated the two germline ends. The CDR3 is 14 residues long. The germline CDR1 and CDR2 sequences are SGHTA and FQGTGA.